The rows below give T cell receptor beta chains drawn from one sample of a study of cytomegalovirus exposure and HLA in healthy donors. Profiling relied on immunoSEQ multiplex PCR, and the TCRdb table lists in-frame clones only, not all of them. The sample consists of some 190,000 clones, more than 70% of them appearing once. The sequenced sample consisted of PBMCs. The receptors shown here come from a man aged 25-45 years in good health and CMV-seropositive. The CDR3 runs from the conserved cysteine through the conserved F or W. The order of the fields is clone size, J gene, D gene, V gene, CDR3 DNA, CDR3 protein. A D gene is named only where the DNA matches it firmly. Part of the rows lack a size; the others show once, few, many or a class for expanded clones.

. TRBJ1-1 . TRBV6-5 TGTGCCAGCAGTTGGGGGGGGCCAATGAACACTGAAGCTTTCTTT CASSWGGPMNTEAFF
. TRBJ2-7 TRBD2 TRBV28 TGTGCCAGCAGACTAGCGGGAGGAGACCTCTACGAGCAGTACTTC CASRLAGGDLYEQYF
. TRBJ1-4 TRBD1 TRBV29-1 TGCAGCGTTCGGACAGGGGCGAATACTAATGAAAAACTGTTTTTT CSVRTGANTNEKLFF
. TRBJ2-1 TRBD1 TRBV28 TGTGCCAGCAGTTATCCGGGACAGGGCGGTGAGCAGTTCTTC CASSYPGQGGEQFF
. TRBJ2-7 . TRBV5-4 TGTGCCAGCAGCTTCGCAATTAGCCCCCGGGGGGAGCAGTACTTC CASSFAISPRGEQYF
. TRBJ2-3 . TRBV9 TGTGCCAGCAGCGTTGGCAACCGGGCAGATACGCAGTATTTT CASSVGNRADTQYF
. TRBJ2-5 TRBD2 TRBV5-4 TGTGCCAGCAGCTCGACTAGCGGGGGGGTGGAGACCCAGTACTTC CASSSTSGGVETQYF
. TRBJ2-1 TRBD2 TRBV7-3 TGTGCCAGCAGCCCCTATCTAGCGGGAGACTACAATGAGCAGTTCTTC CASSPYLAGDYNEQFF
. TRBJ2-5 . TRBV28 TGTGCCAGCAGTTTAAGCGGCACACCTGACAACTTC CASSLSGTPDNF
. TRBJ2-7 TRBD1 TRBV2 TGTGCCAGCAGTGGGACAGGCTACCCCTCCGAGCAGTACTTC CASSGTGYPSEQYF
. TRBJ1-1 TRBD1 TRBV30 TGTGCCTGGACTAGGACAGGGGGCACTGAAGCTTTCTTT CAWTRTGGTEAFF
. TRBJ1-4 . TRBV11-2 TGTGCCAGCAGCTTATCAGGGGTGGATGAAAAACTGTTTTTT CASSLSGVDEKLFF
few TRBJ2-1 . TRBV29-1 TGCAGCGTTCACTCAAGTAATGAGCAGTTCTTC CSVHSSNEQFF
. TRBJ2-5 . TRBV4-3 TGCGCCAGCAGCCAAGAAACTTCAGGGGCTAGCTACGGGGCGACCCAAGAGACCCAGTACTTC CASSQETSGASYGATQETQYF
. TRBJ2-6 TRBD1 TRBV28 TGTGCCAGCAGTTTGACAGGGATCACAGGGGGGGCCAACGTCCTGACTTTC CASSLTGITGGANVLTF
. TRBJ2-3 . TRBV7-9 TGTGCCAGCAGCTTCCTACAGGGATTCCGCACAGATACGCAGTATTTT CASSFLQGFRTDTQYF
. TRBJ2-5 TRBD2 TRBV7-2 TGTGCCAGCAGCTTTAGCGGGAGGGCCCAGTACTTC CASSFSGRAQYF
. TRBJ2-7 TRBD2 TRBV29-1 TGCAGCGTTCGGGGGGGGGTAAGCCACGAGCAGTACTTC CSVRGGVSHEQYF
. TRBJ1-1 . TRBV10-3 TGTGCCTCAACGATGGGGGGGGCACTAAACACTGAAGCTTTCTTT CASTMGGALNTEAFF
. TRBJ2-1 TRBD2 TRBV6-4 TGTGCCAGCAGTGACTCCTTCCTAGCGGGGGGGCAGAATGAGCAGTTCTTC CASSDSFLAGGQNEQFF
. TRBJ1-1 . TRBV7-9 TGTGCCAGCAGCTTAGGGACACCGAACACTGAAGCTTTCTTT CASSLGTPNTEAFF
few TRBJ2-3 . TRBV7-9 TGTGCCAGCAGCTCGGGACTCCGCCGAGTGAATACGCAGTATTTT CASSSGLRRVNTQYF
. TRBJ1-3 . TRBV9 TGTGCCAGCAGCGTAGAGGCGGGGTCCGGAAACACCATATATTTT CASSVEAGSGNTIYF
. TRBJ2-2 TRBD2 TRBV9 TGTGCCAGCAGCGGGAAAACCGGGACTACGAACACCGGGGAGCTGTTTTTT CASSGKTGTTNTGELFF
. TRBJ2-1 . TRBV9 TGTGCCAGCAGCGTAAAGGGGAATGAGCAGTTCTTC CASSVKGNEQFF
. TRBJ2-4 TRBD2 TRBV29-1 TGCAGCGTTGTAGCGGGAGCTCTATTGGGCATTCAGTACTTC CSVVAGALLGIQYF
. TRBJ2-7 . TRBV5-1 TGCGCCAGCAGCTGGGACACAGGGTACGAGCAGTACTTC CASSWDTGYEQYF
. TRBJ1-1 . TRBV18 TGTGCCAGCTCATCCAGACAGCTAAACACTGAAGCTTTCTTT CASSSRQLNTEAFF
. TRBJ1-5 TRBD1 TRBV28 TGTGCCAGCAGCCCCGGACAGGGGGCTTTGCAGCCCCAGCATTTT CASSPGQGALQPQHF
. TRBJ1-3 . TRBV29-1 TGCAGCGTCGACACATCCCTGTCTGGAAACACCATATATTTT CSVDTSLSGNTIYF
few TRBJ1-2 . TRBV10-3 TGTGCCATCAGAGGGACAAAGGAAAACTATGGCTACACCTTC CAIRGTKENYGYTF
. TRBJ2-5 TRBD1 TRBV10-1 TGCGCCAAACCTCCGGGACAGGGATTTATAACCGCACAAGCGACCCAGTACTTC CAKPPGQGFITAQATQYF
. TRBJ2-1 TRBD1 TRBV9 TGTGCCAGCAGCGTAGTGACAGGGCCTTACAATGAGCAGTTCTTC CASSVVTGPYNEQFF
once TRBJ1-5 . TRBV4-3 TGCGCCAGCAGCCAAGGTCACGGGTTTCAGCCCCAGCATTTT CASSQGHGFQPQHF
. TRBJ2-1 . TRBV7-9 TGTGCCAGCAGCTTAGCGAGCTCCTACAATGAGCAGTTCTTC CASSLASSYNEQFF
few TRBJ2-7 TRBD1 TRBV27 TGTGCCAGCAGTTTTATGAGACAGGGGCCATACGAGCAGTACTTC CASSFMRQGPYEQYF
. TRBJ2-1 TRBD1 TRBV10-3 TGTGCCATCAGTGAGGGGACAGATGCGACCAATGAGCAGTTCTTC CAISEGTDATNEQFF